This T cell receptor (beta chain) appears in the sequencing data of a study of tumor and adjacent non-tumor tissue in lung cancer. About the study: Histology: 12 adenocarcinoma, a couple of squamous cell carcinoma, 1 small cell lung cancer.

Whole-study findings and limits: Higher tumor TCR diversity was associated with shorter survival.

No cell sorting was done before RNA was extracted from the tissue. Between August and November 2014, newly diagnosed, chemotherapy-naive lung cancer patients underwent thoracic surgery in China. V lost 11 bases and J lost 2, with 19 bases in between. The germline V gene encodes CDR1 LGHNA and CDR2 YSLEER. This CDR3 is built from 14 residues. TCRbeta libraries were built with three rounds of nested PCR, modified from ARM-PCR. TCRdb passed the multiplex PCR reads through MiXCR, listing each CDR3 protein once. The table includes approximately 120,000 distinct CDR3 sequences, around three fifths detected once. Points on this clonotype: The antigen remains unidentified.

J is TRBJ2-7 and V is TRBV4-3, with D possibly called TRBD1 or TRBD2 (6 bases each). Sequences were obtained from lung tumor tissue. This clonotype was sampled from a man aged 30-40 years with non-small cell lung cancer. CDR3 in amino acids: CAGCLFGGPYEQYF. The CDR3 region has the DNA TGCGCCGGCTGCCTTTTTGGGGGGCCCTACGAGCAGTACTTC.